The clone carrying this T cell receptor (beta chain) came up a few times. The data were obtained in a study of T-cell memory formation after mild COVID-19. TCRdb re-analysed the 5' RACE reads in MiXCR, keeping a single row per CDR3 protein. The sample comprises 300,000 to 350,000 distinct CDR3 sequences, just under 20% of which are singletons, and over 20% rests with the top ten. Germline CDR1 and CDR2: MNHEY and SMNVEV (reference sequence). Trimming stripped 3 bases from V and 6 bases from J, with 12 bases between. The CDR3 extends over 14 amino acids. This rearrangement joins TRBV27 to TRBJ2-1, with a weak D call TRBD2 (7 bases). This clonotype originated in a man aged 18 to 30 who had mild COVID-19 (a few samples of this study predate the infection). Cell type and time point are not known. The sample comprised PBMCs or a T cell subset sorted from them (not recorded which). DNA for the CDR3: TGTGCCAGCAGTTTCGCGGGGGCGACCAATGAGCAGTTCTTC. This translates into CASSFAGATNEQFF.